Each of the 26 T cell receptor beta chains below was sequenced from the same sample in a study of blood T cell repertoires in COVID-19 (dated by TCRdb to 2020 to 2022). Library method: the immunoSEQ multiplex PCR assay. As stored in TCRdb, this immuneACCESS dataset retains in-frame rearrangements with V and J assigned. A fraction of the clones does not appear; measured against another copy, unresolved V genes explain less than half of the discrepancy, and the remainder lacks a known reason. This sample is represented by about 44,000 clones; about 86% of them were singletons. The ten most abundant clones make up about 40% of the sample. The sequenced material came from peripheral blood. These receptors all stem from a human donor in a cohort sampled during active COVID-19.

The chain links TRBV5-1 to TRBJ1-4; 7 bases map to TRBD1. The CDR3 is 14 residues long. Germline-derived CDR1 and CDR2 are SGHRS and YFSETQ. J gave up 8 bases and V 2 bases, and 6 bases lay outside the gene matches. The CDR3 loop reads CASSLGGGDEKLFF. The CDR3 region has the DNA TGCGCCAGCAGCTTAGGAGGGGGCGACGAAAAACTGTTTTTT. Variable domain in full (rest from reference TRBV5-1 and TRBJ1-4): KAGVTQTPRYLIKTRGQQVTLSCSPISGHRSVSWYQQTPGQGLQFLFEYFSETQRNKGNFPGRFSGRQFSNSRSEMNVSTLELGDSALYLCASSLGGGDEKLFFGSGTQLSVL.

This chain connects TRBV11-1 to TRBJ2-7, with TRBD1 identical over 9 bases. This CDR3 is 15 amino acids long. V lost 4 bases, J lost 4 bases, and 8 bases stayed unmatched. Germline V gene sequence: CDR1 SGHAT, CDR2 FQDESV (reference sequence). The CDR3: CASSSSGTGMYEQYF. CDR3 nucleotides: TGTGCCAGCAGCTCCTCCGGGACAGGGATGTACGAGCAGTACTTC.

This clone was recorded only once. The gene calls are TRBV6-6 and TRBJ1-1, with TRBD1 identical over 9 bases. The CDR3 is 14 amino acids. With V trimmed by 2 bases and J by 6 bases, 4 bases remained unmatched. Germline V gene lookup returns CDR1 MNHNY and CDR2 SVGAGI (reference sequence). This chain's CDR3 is CASSYGTGSAEAFF. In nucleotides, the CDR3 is TGTGCCAGCAGTTACGGGACAGGGTCCGCTGAAGCTTTCTTT.

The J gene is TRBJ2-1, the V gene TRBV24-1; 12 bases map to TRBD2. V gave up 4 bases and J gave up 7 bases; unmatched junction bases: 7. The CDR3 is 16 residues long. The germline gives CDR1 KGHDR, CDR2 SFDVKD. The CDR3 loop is CATSDLLAGGLNEQFF. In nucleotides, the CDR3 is TGTGCCACCAGTGACCTTCTAGCGGGGGGGCTGAATGAGCAGTTCTTC.

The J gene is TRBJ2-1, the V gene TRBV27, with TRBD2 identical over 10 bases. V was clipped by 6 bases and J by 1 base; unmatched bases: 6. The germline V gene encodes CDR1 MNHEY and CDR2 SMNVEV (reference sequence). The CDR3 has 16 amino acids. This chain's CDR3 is CASRRSGGGSYNEQFF. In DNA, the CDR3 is TGTGCCAGCAGAAGGAGCGGGGGGGGATCCTACAATGAGCAGTTCTTC.

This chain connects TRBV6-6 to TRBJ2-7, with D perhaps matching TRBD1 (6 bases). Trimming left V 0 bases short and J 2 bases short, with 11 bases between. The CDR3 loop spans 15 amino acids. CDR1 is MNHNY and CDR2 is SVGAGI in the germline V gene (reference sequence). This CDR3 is CASSYSSGVTYEQYV. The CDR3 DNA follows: TGTGCCAGCAGTTACTCTTCAGGGGTAACCTACGAGCAGTACGTC.

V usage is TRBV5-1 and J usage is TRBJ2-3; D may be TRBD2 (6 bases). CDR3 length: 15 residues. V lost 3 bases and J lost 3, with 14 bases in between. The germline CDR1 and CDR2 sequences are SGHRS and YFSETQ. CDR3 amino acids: CASSSSVAATDTQYF. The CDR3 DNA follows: TGCGCCAGCAGCTCCTCGGTAGCGGCGACAGATACGCAGTATTTT. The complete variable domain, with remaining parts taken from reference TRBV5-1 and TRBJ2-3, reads KAGVTQTPRYLIKTRGQQVTLSCSPISGHRSVSWYQQTPGQGLQFLFEYFSETQRNKGNFPGRFSGRQFSNSRSEMNVSTLELGDSALYLCASSSSVAATDTQYFGPGTRLTVL.

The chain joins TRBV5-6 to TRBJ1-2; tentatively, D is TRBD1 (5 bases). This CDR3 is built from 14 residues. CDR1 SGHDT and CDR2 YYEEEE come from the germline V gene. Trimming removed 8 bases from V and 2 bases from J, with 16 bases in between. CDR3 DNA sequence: TGTGCCAGTCACGGGCAGGGCGCGAACTATGGCTACACCTTC. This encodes CASHGQGANYGYTF.

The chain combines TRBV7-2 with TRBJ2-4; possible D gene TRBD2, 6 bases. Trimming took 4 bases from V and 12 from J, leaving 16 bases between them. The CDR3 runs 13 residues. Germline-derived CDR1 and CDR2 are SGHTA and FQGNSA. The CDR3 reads CASSSEGRGNQYF. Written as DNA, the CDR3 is TGTGCCAGCAGCTCAGAAGGCCGGGGGAATCAGTACTTC.

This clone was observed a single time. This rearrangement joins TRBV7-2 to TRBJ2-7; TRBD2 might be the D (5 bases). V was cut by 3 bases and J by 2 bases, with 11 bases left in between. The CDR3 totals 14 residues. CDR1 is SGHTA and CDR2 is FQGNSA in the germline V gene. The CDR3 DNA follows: TGTGCCAGCAGCTTTTTTCGGGGTGCCTACGAGCAGTACTTC. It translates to CASSFFRGAYEQYF.

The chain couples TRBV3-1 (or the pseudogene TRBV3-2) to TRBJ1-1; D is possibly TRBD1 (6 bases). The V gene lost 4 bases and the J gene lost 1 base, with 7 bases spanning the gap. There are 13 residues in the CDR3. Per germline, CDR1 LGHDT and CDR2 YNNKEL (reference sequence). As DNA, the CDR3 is TGTGCCAGCAGCCGACAGGAGAACACTGAAGCTTTCTTT. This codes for CASSRQENTEAFF.

This chain's CDR3 is CASSYEYHQPQHF. The CDR3 DNA reads as TGTGCCAGCAGTTACGAGTACCATCAGCCCCAGCATTTT. The chain employs TRBV6-5 and TRBJ1-5, with no clear D. V gave up 2 bases and J gave up 5 bases, with 7 bases separating them. The CDR3 covers 13 residues. Germline CDR1 and CDR2: MNHEY and SVGAGI.

In DNA, the CDR3 is TGTGCCAGCAGTTACTCGACTAGCGGGGCCTACAATGAGCAGTTCTTC. Translated: CASSYSTSGAYNEQFF. This rearrangement joins TRBV6-2 or TRBV6-3 to TRBJ2-1; TRBD2 agrees at 11 bases. Trimming took 0 bases from V and 2 from J; bases not matched to a gene: 0. This CDR3 spans 16 amino acids. CDR1 is MNHEY and CDR2 is SVGEGT in the germline V gene.

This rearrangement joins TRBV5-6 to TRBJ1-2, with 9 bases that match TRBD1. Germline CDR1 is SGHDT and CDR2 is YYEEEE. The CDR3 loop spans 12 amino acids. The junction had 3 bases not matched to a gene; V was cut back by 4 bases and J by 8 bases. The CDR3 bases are TGTGCCAGCAGCAGACAGGGGGGCGGCTACACCTTC. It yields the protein CASSRQGGGYTF.

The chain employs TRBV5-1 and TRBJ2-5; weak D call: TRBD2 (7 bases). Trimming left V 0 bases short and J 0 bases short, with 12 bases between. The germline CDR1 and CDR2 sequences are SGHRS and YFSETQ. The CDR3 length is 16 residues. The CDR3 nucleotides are TGCGCCAGCAGCTTGGTCTCCGGGGGGCACCAAGAGACCCAGTACTTC. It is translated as CASSLVSGGHQETQYF.

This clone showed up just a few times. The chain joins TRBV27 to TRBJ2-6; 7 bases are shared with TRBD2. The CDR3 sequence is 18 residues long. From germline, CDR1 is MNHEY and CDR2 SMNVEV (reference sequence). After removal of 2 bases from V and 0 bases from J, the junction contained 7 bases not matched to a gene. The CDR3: CASSLTGGGGSGANVLTF. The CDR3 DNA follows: TGTGCCAGCAGTTTAACCGGTGGGGGGGGCTCTGGGGCCAACGTCCTGACTTTC.

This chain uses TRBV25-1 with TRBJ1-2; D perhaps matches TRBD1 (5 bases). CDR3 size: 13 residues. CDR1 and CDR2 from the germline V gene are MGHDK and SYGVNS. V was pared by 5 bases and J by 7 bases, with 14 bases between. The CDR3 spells CASSLPNQGGYTF. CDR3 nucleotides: TGTGCCAGCAGTCTACCAAATCAGGGTGGCTACACCTTC.

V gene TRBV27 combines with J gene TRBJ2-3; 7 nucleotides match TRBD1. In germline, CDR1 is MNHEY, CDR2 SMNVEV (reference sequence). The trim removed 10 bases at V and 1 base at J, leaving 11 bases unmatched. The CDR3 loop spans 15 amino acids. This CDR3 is CATRWVTGGTDTQYF. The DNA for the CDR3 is TGTGCCACCCGCTGGGTTACAGGGGGCACAGATACGCAGTATTTT.

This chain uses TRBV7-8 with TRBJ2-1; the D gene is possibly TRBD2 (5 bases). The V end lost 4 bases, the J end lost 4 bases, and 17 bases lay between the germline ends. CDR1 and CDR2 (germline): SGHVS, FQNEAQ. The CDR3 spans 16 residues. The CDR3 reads CASSSNLGITYNEQFF. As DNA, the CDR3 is TGTGCCAGCAGCTCCAACCTCGGGATTACATACAATGAGCAGTTCTTC. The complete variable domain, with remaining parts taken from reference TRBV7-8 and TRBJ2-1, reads GAGVSQSPRYKVAKRGQDVALRCDPISGHVSLFWYQQALGQGPEFLTYFQNEAQLDKSGLPSDRFFAERPEGSVSTLKIQRTQQEDSAVYLCASSSNLGITYNEQFFGPGTRLTVL.

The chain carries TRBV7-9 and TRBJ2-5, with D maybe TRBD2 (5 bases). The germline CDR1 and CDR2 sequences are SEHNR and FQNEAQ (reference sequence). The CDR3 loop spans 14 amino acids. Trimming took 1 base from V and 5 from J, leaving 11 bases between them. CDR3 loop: CASSLVPSRETQYF. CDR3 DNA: TGTGCCAGCAGCTTAGTCCCTAGCAGGGAGACCCAGTACTTC.

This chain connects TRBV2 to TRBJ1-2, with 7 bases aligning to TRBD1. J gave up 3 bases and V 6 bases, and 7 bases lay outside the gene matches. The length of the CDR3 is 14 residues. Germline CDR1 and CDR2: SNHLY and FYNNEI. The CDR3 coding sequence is TGTGCCAGCAGGGGGACAGCCTTTGACTATGGCTACACCTTC. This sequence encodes CASRGTAFDYGYTF.

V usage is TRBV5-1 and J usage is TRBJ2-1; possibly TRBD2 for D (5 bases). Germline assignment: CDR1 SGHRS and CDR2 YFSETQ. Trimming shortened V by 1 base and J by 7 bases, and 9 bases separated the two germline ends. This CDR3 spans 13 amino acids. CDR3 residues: CASSLLEGNEQFF. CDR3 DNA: TGCGCCAGCAGCTTGCTCGAGGGAAATGAGCAGTTCTTC.

CDR3 sequence (DNA): TGCGCCAGCAGCTGGCTGACAGGGGTCCGTCAAGAGACCCAGTACTTC. It translates to CASSWLTGVRQETQYF. The chain employs TRBV5-1 and TRBJ2-5; TRBD1 matches at 8 bases. Looked up from germline, CDR1 is SGHRS and CDR2 is YFSETQ. This CDR3 region has 16 residues. The J segment lost 2 bases and the V segment lost 3 bases, leaving 9 bases of the junction unmatched.

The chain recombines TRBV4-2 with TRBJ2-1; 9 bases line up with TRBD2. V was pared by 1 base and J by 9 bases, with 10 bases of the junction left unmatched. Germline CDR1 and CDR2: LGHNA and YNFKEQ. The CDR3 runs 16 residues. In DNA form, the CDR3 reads TGTGCCAGCAGCCAAGGAAGGGTAGCGGGGGCCGGTGAGCAGTTCTTC. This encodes CASSQGRVAGAGEQFF.

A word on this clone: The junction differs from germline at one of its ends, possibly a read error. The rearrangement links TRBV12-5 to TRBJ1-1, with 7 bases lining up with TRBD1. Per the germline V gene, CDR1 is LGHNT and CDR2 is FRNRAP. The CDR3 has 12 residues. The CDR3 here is CASGRRDSIEGF. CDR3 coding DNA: TGTGCTAGTGGTCGCCGGGACAGCATCGAAGGATTT.

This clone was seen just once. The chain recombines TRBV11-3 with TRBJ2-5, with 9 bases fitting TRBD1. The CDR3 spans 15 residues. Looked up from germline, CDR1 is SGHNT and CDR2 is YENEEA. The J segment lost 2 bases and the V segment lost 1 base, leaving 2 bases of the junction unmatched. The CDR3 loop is CASSLGGTGQETQYF. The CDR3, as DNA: TGTGCCAGCAGCTTAGGGGGGACAGGGCAAGAGACCCAGTACTTC.